A selection of T cell receptor beta chains follows, all from one sample in a study of post-analysis software for immune sequencing data. TCRdb re-called the PCR reads through MiXCR, storing one row per CDR3 protein. The sample consists of 650,000 to 900,000 distinct CDR3 sequences, about 45% of them appearing once. What was sequenced was blood. The receptors shown here come from a girl between 5 and 17 years old with multiple sclerosis. CDR3s include the opening cysteine and the closing phenylalanine or tryptophan. D genes are given only for firm matches. A row's size may be missing; if present it is once, few, many or a size class.

>TRBJ2-7|TRBV7-2|15|TRBD2|few
TGTGCCAGCAGCTTTGAAAGCGGGAGCCCCTACGAGCAGTACTTC
CASSFESGSPYEQYF
>TRBJ2-5|TRBV6-6|17|NA|few
TGTGCCAGCAGCACCGTGAGACTTCCAGGGGGGCAAGAGACCCAGTACTTC
CASSTVRLPGGQETQYF
>TRBJ2-4|TRBV7-9|17|TRBD2|few
TGTGCCAGCAGCTTAGGAACTAGCGGGAGGGCCAAAAACATTCAGTACTTC
CASSLGTSGRAKNIQYF
>TRBJ2-2|TRBV3-1|12|NA|NA
TGTGCCAGCAGCCCAATCACCGGGGAGCTGTTTTTT
CASSPITGELFF
>TRBJ2-6|TRBV29-1|13|NA|few
TGCAGCGTTGGCCTAGATGGGGCCAACGTCCTGACTTTC
CSVGLDGANVLTF
>TRBJ2-7|TRBV27|14|TRBD2|NA
TGTGCCAGCAGTTCGGGGGGGTTCACCTACGAGCAGTACTTC
CASSSGGFTYEQYF
>TRBJ2-7|TRBV7-9|17|NA|few
TGTGCCAGCAGCATACAGGGTCGCGGGCCCCGGTCCTACGAGCAGTACTTC
CASSIQGRGPRSYEQYF
>TRBJ1-5|TRBV27|13|TRBD1|NA
TGTGCCAGCACCACAGGGACAGGGCAGCCCCAGCATTTT
CASTTGTGQPQHF
>TRBJ2-5|TRBV11-2|14|NA|few
TGTGCCAGCAGCTCCGGACAGTACCAAGAGACCCAGTACTTC
CASSSGQYQETQYF
>TRBJ2-3|TRBV5-5|15|TRBD2|NA
TGTGCCAGCAGTGTAGCGGGAGAACACACAGATACGCAGTATTTT
CASSVAGEHTDTQYF
>TRBJ2-7|TRBV29-1|15|NA|NA
TGCAGCGCCCAATTTACGGCGGTGTCCGGACACGAGCAGTACTTC
CSAQFTAVSGHEQYF
>TRBJ1-4|TRBV28|17|TRBD1|NA
TGTGCCAGCAGTTTAAACCCCGACAGGGAGAGGAATGAAAAACTGTTTTTT
CASSLNPDRERNEKLFF
>TRBJ1-4|TRBV5-5|14|NA|NA
TGTGCCAGCAGCTTACATGGGCACCATGAAAAACTGTTTTTT
CASSLHGHHEKLFF
>TRBJ2-7|TRBV6-5|12|NA|few
TGTGCCAGCAGTTACATTGGGGACGAGCAGTACTTC
CASSYIGDEQYF
>TRBJ2-5|TRBV12-3/TRBV12-4|16|NA|NA
TGTGCCAGCAGTTTCCGGCGAGGGGCCCAGAAAGAGACCCAGTACTTC
CASSFRRGAQKETQYF
>TRBJ1-6|TRBV9|15|NA|NA
TGTGCCAGCAGCACCGGGGGCGTAGCGAATTCACCCCTCCACTTT
CASSTGGVANSPLHF
>TRBJ2-4|TRBV10-3|16|NA|NA
TGTGCCATCAGTGAAACGGCAGCCACCCCAGAGGACATTCAGTACTTC
CAISETAATPEDIQYF
>TRBJ2-5|TRBV6-2/TRBV6-3|16|TRBD1|NA
TGTGCCAGCAGTTACTCGATCCGGACAGGGTTTAAGACCCAGTACTTC
CASSYSIRTGFKTQYF
>TRBJ2-6|TRBV27|15|NA|NA
TGTGCCAGCTTACCTCTGGGCTCTGGGGCCAACGTCCTGACTTTC
CASLPLGSGANVLTF
>TRBJ1-2|TRBV5-1|14|TRBD1|NA
TGCGCCAGCAGCTTGGGGACAGGGCGCTATGGCTACACCTTC
CASSLGTGRYGYTF
>TRBJ2-5|TRBV7-2|16|TRBD2|NA
TGTGCCAGCAGCCCAAGGACTAGCGGAGTACAAGAGACCCAGTACTTC
CASSPRTSGVQETQYF
>TRBJ2-1|TRBV4-3|14|NA|NA
TGCGCCAGCAGCCTACACCGGGGAAGGTTTGAGCAGTTCTTC
CASSLHRGRFEQFF
>TRBJ1-1|TRBV27|13|NA|NA
TGTGCCAGCAGTCCCTGGGTGAACACTGAAGCTTTCTTT
CASSPWVNTEAFF
>TRBJ1-1|TRBV6-5|14|TRBD1|few
TGTGCCAGCAGTCCCCAGGGGGGTCCCACTGAAGCTTTCTTT
CASSPQGGPTEAFF
>TRBJ2-5|TRBV4-2|15|TRBD2|many
TGTGCCAGCAGCCCGACTAGCGGCAGCCGAGAGACCCAGTACTTC
CASSPTSGSRETQYF
>TRBJ2-5|TRBV5-5|16|TRBD2|NA
TGTGCCAGCAGCTCGGGGGGTCCGCTTATCCAAGAGACCCAGTACTTC
CASSSGGPLIQETQYF
>TRBJ1-1|TRBV20-1|12|TRBD1|NA
TGCAGTGCAAACAGGGGGCAGGCTGAAGCTTTCTTT
CSANRGQAEAFF
>TRBJ2-7|TRBV10-3|12|NA|NA
TGTGTCACCCGAATCAAGGACTACGAGCAGTACTTC
CVTRIKDYEQYF
>TRBJ1-1|TRBV28|13|NA|NA
TGTGCCAGCAGTTCCGGGTTGAAGACTGAAGCTTTCTTT
CASSSGLKTEAFF
>TRBJ2-7|TRBV28|13|TRBD1|NA
TGTGCCAGCAGTCGGACAGGTATCTGGGAGCAGTACTTC
CASSRTGIWEQYF
>TRBJ2-7|TRBV20-1|14|NA|few
TGCAGTGCTAGAGTAGGGGCCAGTACCTACGAGCAGTACTTC
CSARVGASTYEQYF
>TRBJ2-1|TRBV11-2|14|NA|NA
TGTGCCAGCAGCGCAGGGACTCCCTACAATGAGCAGTTCTTC
CASSAGTPYNEQFF
>TRBJ2-1|TRBV20-1|14|TRBD2|NA
TGCAGTGCTAGATCGTTTAGCGGGGGTTATGAGCAGTTCTTC
CSARSFSGGYEQFF
>TRBJ2-7|TRBV7-9|17|TRBD2|NA
TGTGCCAGCAGCGGGCTAGCGGGAGGGCCAAAGGGCTACGAGCAGTACTTC
CASSGLAGGPKGYEQYF
>TRBJ2-1|TRBV15|14|TRBD2|NA
TGTGCCACCAGCATGGGACTAGCGGACAATGAGCAGTTCTTC
CATSMGLADNEQFF
>TRBJ2-1|TRBV20-1|13|NA|NA
TGCAGTGCTAGAGTCCTAGGGGGCAATGAGCAGTTCTTC
CSARVLGGNEQFF
>TRBJ2-3|TRBV7-9|15|TRBD1|NA
TGTGCCAGCAGCTTAAGACAGGGGGACACAGATACGCAGTATTTT
CASSLRQGDTDTQYF
>TRBJ2-1|TRBV15|15|NA|NA
TGCGCCACCAGCAGTCAGGGGTTTTCCTACAATGAGCAGTTCTTC
CATSSQGFSYNEQFF
>TRBJ2-3|TRBV29-1|14|TRBD2|NA
TGCAGCGTTGAACTTGCTAGCGGCGCGGATACGCAGTATTTT
CSVELASGADTQYF
>TRBJ2-7|TRBV4-2|14|NA|NA
TGTGCCAGCAGCCAAGATAAAGGGACCTACGAGCAGTACTTC
CASSQDKGTYEQYF
>TRBJ2-3|TRBV21-1|16|NA|NA
TGTGCCAGCAGCAAGTTTGATAGCTGCCAATTCGATACGCAGTATTTT
CASSKFDSCQFDTQYF
>TRBJ2-6|TRBV15|19|NA|NA
TGTGCCACCAGCAGTGATAACAGGGTTTCCTACTCTGGGGCCAACGTCCTGACTTTC
CATSSDNRVSYSGANVLTF
>TRBJ2-3|TRBV6-1|15|NA|NA
TGTGCCAGCAGTGCTCTAGCTCCTGGCACAGATACGCAGTATTTT
CASSALAPGTDTQYF
>TRBJ2-2|TRBV6-5|15|NA|NA
TGTGCCAGCAGCTGGGGACTCCTGAACACCGGGGAGCGGTTTTTT
CASSWGLLNTGERFF
>TRBJ2-4|TRBV15|15|TRBD2|few
TGTGCCACCAGCAGAGATAGCGGGTTCGAAAACATTCAGTACTTC
CATSRDSGFENIQYF